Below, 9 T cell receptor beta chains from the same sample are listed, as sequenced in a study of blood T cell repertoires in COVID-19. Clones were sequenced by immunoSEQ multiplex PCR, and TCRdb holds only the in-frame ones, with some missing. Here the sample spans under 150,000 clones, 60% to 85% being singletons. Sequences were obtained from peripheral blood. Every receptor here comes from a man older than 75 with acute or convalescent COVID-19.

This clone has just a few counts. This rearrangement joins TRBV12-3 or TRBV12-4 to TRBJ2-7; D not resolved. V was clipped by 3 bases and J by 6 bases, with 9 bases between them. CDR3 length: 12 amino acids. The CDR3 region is CASSFSSGEQYF. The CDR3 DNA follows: TGTGCCAGCAGTTTCTCATCGGGCGAGCAGTACTTC.

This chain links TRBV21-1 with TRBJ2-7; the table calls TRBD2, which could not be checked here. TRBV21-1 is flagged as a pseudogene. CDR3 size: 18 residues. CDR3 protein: CASSKGLAGALNSYEQYF. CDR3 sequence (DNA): TGTGCCAGCAGCAAGGGACTAGCGGGGGCTCTAAATTCCTACGAGCAGTACTTC.

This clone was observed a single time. CDR3 DNA: TGTGCCAGCAGCCAAGTTACTAGCGGGGGGTACACAGATACGCAGTATTTT. As protein: CASSQVTSGGYTDTQYF. The V gene is TRBV4-2, the J gene TRBJ2-3; 12 bases are a match to TRBD2. V was pared by 1 base and J by 2 bases, with 4 bases of the junction left unmatched. The CDR3 is made up of 17 amino acids. Germline V CDR1 and CDR2: LGHNA, YNFKEQ.

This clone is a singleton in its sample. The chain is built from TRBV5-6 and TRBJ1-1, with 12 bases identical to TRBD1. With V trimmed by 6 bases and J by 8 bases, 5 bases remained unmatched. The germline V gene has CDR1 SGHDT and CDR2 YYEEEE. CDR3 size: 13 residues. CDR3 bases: TGTGCCAGCATGGGACAGGGGGCTCGGGAAGCTTTCTTT. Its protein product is CASMGQGAREAFF. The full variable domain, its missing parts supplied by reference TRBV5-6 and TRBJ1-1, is DAGVTQSPTHLIKTRGQQVTLRCSPKSGHDTVSWYQQALGQGPQFIFQYYEEEERQRGNFPDRFSGHQFPNYSSELNVNALLLGDSALYLCASMGQGAREAFFGQGTRLTVV.

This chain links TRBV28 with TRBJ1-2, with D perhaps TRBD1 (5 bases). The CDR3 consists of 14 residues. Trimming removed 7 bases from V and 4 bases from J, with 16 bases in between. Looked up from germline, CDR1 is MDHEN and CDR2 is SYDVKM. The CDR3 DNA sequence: TGTGCCAGCAAAATCTTAGGGGTCGGCTATGGCTACACCTTC. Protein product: CASKILGVGYGYTF.

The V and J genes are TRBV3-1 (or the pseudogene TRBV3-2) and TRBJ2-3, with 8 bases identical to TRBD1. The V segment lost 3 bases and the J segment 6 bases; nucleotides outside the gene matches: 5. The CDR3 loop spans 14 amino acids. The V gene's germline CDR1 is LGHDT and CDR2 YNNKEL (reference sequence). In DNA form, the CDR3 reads TGTGCCAGCAGCCATACAGGGGGAGGCGATACGCAGTATTTT. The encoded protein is CASSHTGGGDTQYF.

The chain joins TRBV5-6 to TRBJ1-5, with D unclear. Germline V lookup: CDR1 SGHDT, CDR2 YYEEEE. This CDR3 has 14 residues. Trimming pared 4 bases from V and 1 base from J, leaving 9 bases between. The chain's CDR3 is CASSQGGSNQPQHF. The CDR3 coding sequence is TGTGCCAGCAGCCAAGGAGGAAGCAATCAGCCCCAGCATTTT.

The CDR3 DNA reads as TGTGCCAGCAGCTTGGGACAGCACCGTTTCGAGCAGTACTTC. This sequence encodes CASSLGQHRFEQYF. The chain couples TRBV3-1 (or the pseudogene TRBV3-2) to TRBJ2-7; 7 bases are shared with TRBD1. Trimming cost V 5 bases and J 6 bases; bases outside gene matches: 10. Per the germline V gene, CDR1 is LGHDT and CDR2 is YNNKEL (reference sequence). There are 14 residues in the CDR3.

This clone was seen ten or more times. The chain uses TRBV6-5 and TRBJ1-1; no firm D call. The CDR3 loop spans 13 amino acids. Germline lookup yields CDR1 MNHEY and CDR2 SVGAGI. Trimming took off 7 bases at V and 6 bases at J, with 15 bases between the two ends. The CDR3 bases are TGTGCCAGCACTAGACCCAGTACGTCTGAAGCTTTCTTT. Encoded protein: CASTRPSTSEAFF.